The source of this T cell receptor (beta chain) is a study of blood T cell repertoires in COVID-19. The V gene lost 1 base and the J gene lost 7 bases, with 22 bases spanning the gap. The CDR3 length is 17 residues. Looked up from germline, CDR1 is LGHDT and CDR2 is YNNKEL (reference sequence). Sequencing was performed with immunoSEQ multiplex PCR; in TCRdb, only in-frame clones are kept and a portion is missing. This repertoire shows about 86,000 clones, 70% to 85% found once; its top ten account for approximately 11%. Sequenced material: peripheral blood. This clonotype originated in a man aged 65-85 years with acute or convalescent COVID-19. The J gene is TRBJ2-5, the V gene TRBV3-1 (or the pseudogene TRBV3-2), with D perhaps TRBD2 (6 bases). The CDR3 DNA is TGTGCCAGCAGCCAAGGCTCCTCGGGACTCCCCCTGTGGACCCAGTACTTC. This codes for CASSQGSSGLPLWTQYF.